Listed here are 15 T cell receptor beta chains from one sample, sequenced in a study. TCRdb passed the 5' RACE reads through MiXCR, listing each CDR3 protein once. The sample records 11,000 or so distinct CDR3 sequences, over 25% being singletons. Treg sorting used a CD4+CD25+CD127-/low gate. The sample consisted of Tregs sorted from a lymph node. The receptors were sampled from a female donor with breast cancer.

In regard to this clonotype: An end of the junction does not agree with germline; a read error may underlie this. This chain joins TRBV28 and TRBJ1-2, with D perhaps TRBD1 (5 bases). The CDR3 extends over 16 amino acids. The germline gives CDR1 MDHEN, CDR2 SYDVKM. CDR3 sequence reads: CAGSLAENQGPYGYTF. CDR3 DNA sequence: TGTGCCGGCAGTTTGGCGGAAAATCAGGGACCCTATGGCTACACCTTC.

This clonotype is labeled medium-sized (0.01 to 0.1%). The chain is built from TRBV6-5 and TRBJ1-2; 8 nucleotides line up with TRBD1. Germline V gene data show CDR1 as MNHEY and CDR2 as SVGAGI. Germline trimming cut 2 bases from V and 7 bases from J; bases unmatched to any gene: 12. The CDR3 has 16 residues. The CDR3 region is CASSYEQTGGGGGYTF. CDR3 coding DNA: TGTGCCAGCAGTTACGAACAAACAGGGGGAGGAGGTGGCTACACCTTC.

This sequence joins TRBV5-1 and TRBJ2-1, with 7 bases aligning to TRBD1. The J segment lost 7 bases and the V segment lost 0 bases, leaving 1 base of the junction unmatched. Germline CDR1 and CDR2: SGHRS and YFSETQ. The CDR3 covers 13 residues. Here the CDR3 reads CASSLGQGNEQFF. The CDR3 bases are TGCGCCAGCAGCTTGGGACAGGGAAATGAGCAGTTCTTC.

By its share, this clonotype is medium-sized. This sequence joins TRBV3-1 and TRBJ2-7; 7 nucleotides match TRBD2. Germline values: CDR1 LGHDT, CDR2 YNNKEL (reference sequence). The trim removed 0 bases at V and 6 bases at J, leaving 2 bases unmatched. The CDR3 covers 13 residues. The CDR3 loop is CASSQDGGVEQYF. Here the CDR3 DNA reads TGTGCCAGCAGCCAAGATGGGGGGGTCGAGCAGTACTTC.

This clonotype was picked up many times. The chain's CDR3 is CASSLTRSSYEQYF. Here the CDR3 DNA reads TGTGCCAGCAGCTTGACTCGAAGCTCCTACGAGCAGTACTTC. The chain links TRBV5-8 to TRBJ2-7; no reliable D call. This CDR3 is built from 14 residues. V gave up 1 base and J gave up 0 bases, with 8 bases separating them. In germline, CDR1 is SGHTS, CDR2 YDEGEE.

Many counts were recorded for this clonotype. The rearrangement links TRBV9 to TRBJ2-1, with D unclear. Trimming took off 2 bases at V and 3 bases at J, with 3 bases between the two ends. The germline V gene has CDR1 SGDLS and CDR2 YYNGEE. This CDR3 is built from 12 residues. The CDR3 nucleotides are TGTGCCAGCAGCGTTGGCTACAATGAGCAGTTCTTC. It is translated as CASSVGYNEQFF.

This clonotype counts as medium-sized. The V call is TRBV6-5, the J call TRBJ2-1; 14 nucleotides line up with TRBD2. The junction had 1 base not matched to a gene; V was cut back by 3 bases and J by 0 bases. The CDR3 is made up of 17 amino acids. Germline values: CDR1 MNHEY, CDR2 SVGAGI. In DNA form, the CDR3 reads TGTGCCAGCAGTTATGGGACTAGCGGGAGCTCCTACAATGAGCAGTTCTTC. Protein sequence: CASSYGTSGSSYNEQFF.

This clonotype has just a few counts. The chain carries TRBV6-1 and TRBJ2-7; D is perhaps TRBD1 (6 bases). Trimming cost V 4 bases and J 2 bases, with 12 bases left between them. CDR1 and CDR2 (germline): MNHNS, SASEGT. The CDR3 is 14 residues long. The CDR3 reads CASSARTETYEQYF. In nucleotides, the CDR3 is TGTGCCAGCAGTGCCAGGACAGAGACCTACGAGCAGTACTTC.

The chain has TRBV2 and TRBJ2-7, with D unresolved. CDR1 is SNHLY, CDR2 FYNNEI, per germline. Between the trimmed V and J ends, which lost 4 bases and 3 bases, there was a span of 4 bases. The CDR3 consists of 11 residues. In DNA, the CDR3 is TGTGCCAGCAGTGGTCTCTACGAGCAGTACTTC. It codes for CASSGLYEQYF.

By sample fraction, this clonotype is medium-sized (0.01 to 0.1%). The rearrangement uses TRBV9 and TRBJ2-3; TRBD2 might be the D (5 bases). Germline CDR1 is SGDLS and CDR2 is YYNGEE. The CDR3 contains 14 residues. Trimming cost V 2 bases and J 0 bases, with 7 bases left between them. The DNA of the CDR3 is TGTGCCAGCAGCGTCGAGGGAAGCACAGATACGCAGTATTTT. It yields the protein CASSVEGSTDTQYF.

Sample share makes this clonotype medium-sized (0.01 to 0.1%). The V and J genes are TRBV5-1 and TRBJ2-1; possibly TRBD2 for D (6 bases). The CDR3 covers 17 residues. Germline assignment: CDR1 SGHRS and CDR2 YFSETQ. Trimming left V 1 base short and J 3 bases short, with 17 bases between. The CDR3 loop is CASSLIRRDWNYNEQFF. The CDR3 nucleotides are TGCGCCAGCAGCTTGATCCGCCGGGACTGGAACTACAATGAGCAGTTCTTC.

This clonotype turned up a few times. V and J are TRBV3-1 and TRBJ2-1, with D possibly TRBD2 on 5 matching bases. In germline, CDR1 is LGHDT, CDR2 YNNKEL (reference sequence). The CDR3 is made up of 15 amino acids. Trimming removed 0 bases at V and 1 base at J, with 7 bases between. CDR3 protein: CASSQDTGSYNEQFF. The CDR3, as DNA: TGTGCCAGCAGCCAAGATACGGGGTCCTACAATGAGCAGTTCTTC.

This clonotype was recorded many times. The V gene is TRBV5-1, the J gene TRBJ2-7; tentative D call: TRBD2 (5 bases). Trimming shortened V by 5 bases and J by 0 bases, and 15 bases separated the two germline ends. Germline lookup yields CDR1 SGHRS and CDR2 YFSETQ. The CDR3 consists of 15 residues. The DNA of the CDR3 is TGCGCCAGCAGAGATGCAGTACTAGTCTCCTACGAGCAGTACTTC. Its protein is CASRDAVLVSYEQYF.

The rearrangement links TRBV5-1 to TRBJ2-7, with TRBD2 matching 14 bases. Trimming took 4 bases from V and 8 from J; bases not matched to a gene: 11. The CDR3 totals 16 residues. Germline CDR1 SGHRS, CDR2 YFSETQ. CDR3 coding DNA: TGCGCCAGCAGCGGACATGGGACTAGCGGGAGTTACAAGCAGTACTTC. Translated: CASSGHGTSGSYKQYF.

This clonotype was counted a few times. The rearrangement joins TRBV19 to TRBJ2-7; TRBD2 matches 7 bases. This CDR3 is built from 17 residues. Trimming took 5 bases from V and 2 from J; bases not matched to a gene: 15. Germline V gives CDR1 LNHDA, CDR2 SQIVND (reference sequence). CDR3 bases: TGTGCCAGTAGTCCCCGGGAGGCAGCGGGGCACACCTACGAGCAGTACTTC. It is translated as CASSPREAAGHTYEQYF.